This T cell receptor beta chain is drawn from a study of T cell changes during pregnancy in multiple sclerosis. The method was immunoSEQ multiplex PCR; TCRdb's version includes in-frame clones alone and lacks a portion of them. The sample yields approximately 26,000 clones, 89% seen once. Trimming stripped 1 base from V and 0 bases from J, with 13 bases between. The CDR3 length is 16 residues. In germline, CDR1 is ENHRY, CDR2 SYGVKD. This clonotype was obtained from a female donor with multiple sclerosis, enrolled in a pregnancy study. The J gene is TRBJ2-7, the V gene TRBV10-3; a weak D match, TRBD2 (6 bases). The source material was CD4+ T cells from peripheral blood mononuclear cells, sampled in the second trimester of pregnancy. Here the CDR3 reads CAISEYNLGGSYEQYF. CDR3 sequence (DNA): TGTGCCATCAGTGAGTATAATCTCGGGGGCTCCTACGAGCAGTACTTC.